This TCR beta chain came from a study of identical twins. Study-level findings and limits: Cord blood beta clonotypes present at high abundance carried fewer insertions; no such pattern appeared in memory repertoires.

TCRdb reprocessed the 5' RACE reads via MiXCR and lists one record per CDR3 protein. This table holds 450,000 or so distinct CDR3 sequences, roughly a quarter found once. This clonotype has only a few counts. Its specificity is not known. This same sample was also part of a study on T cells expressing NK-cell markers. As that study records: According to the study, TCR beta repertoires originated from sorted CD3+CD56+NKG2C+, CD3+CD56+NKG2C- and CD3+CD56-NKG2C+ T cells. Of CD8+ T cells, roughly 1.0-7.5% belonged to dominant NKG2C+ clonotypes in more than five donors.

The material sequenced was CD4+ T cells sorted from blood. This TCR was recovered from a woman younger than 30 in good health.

CDR3 sequence (DNA): TGTGCCAGCACCAAGAAGAGGGGGCGGACCGGGGAGCTGTTTTTT. It translates to CASTKKRGRTGELFF. The chain has TRBV12-3 or TRBV12-4 and TRBJ2-2; 7 bases are shared with TRBD1. J gave up 5 bases and V 7 bases, and 10 bases lay outside the gene matches. This CDR3 has 15 residues.